The rows below give T cell receptor beta chains drawn from one sample of a study of glioma-infiltrating T cells. TCRdb re-analysed the multiplex PCR reads in MiXCR, keeping a single row per CDR3 protein. Of over 120,000 distinct CDR3 sequences in the sample, 39% were seen once. Material: glioma tissue, nonneoplastic brain tissue, or PBMCs (not recorded which). These receptors all come from a human donor with low-grade glioma or glioblastoma, undergoing nonglioma brain surgery, or in good health (not recorded which). The CDR3 runs from the conserved cysteine through the conserved F or W. The order of the fields is CDR3 protein, CDR3 DNA, CDR3 length, J gene, clone size, V gene, D gene. D genes are given only for firm matches. Clone size is shown for a subset of rows, as once, few, many or a class of expanded clone.

CASSTLTGTGNTIYF | TGTGCCAGCAGTACCCTGACAGGGACTGGAAACACCATATATTTT | 15 | TRBJ1-3 | - | TRBV6-1 | TRBD1
CASSEYAGEATQYF | TGTGCCAGCAGTGAATATGCGGGAGAGGCGACCCAGTACTTC | 14 | TRBJ2-5 | - | TRBV25-1 | TRBD2
CSATGTGSIGQYF | TGCAGTGCAACCGGGACAGGGTCAATTGGCCAGTACTTC | 13 | TRBJ2-5 | many | TRBV20-1 | TRBD1
CASSLLDYNQPQHF | TGTGCCAGCAGCTTATTGGACTACAATCAGCCCCAGCATTTT | 14 | TRBJ1-5 | - | TRBV7-2 | -
CSARVSGYTYEQYF | TGCAGTGCTAGAGTCTCAGGGTATACCTACGAGCAGTACTTC | 14 | TRBJ2-7 | - | TRBV20-1 | -
CASRIGVGPNTEAFF | TGTGCCAGCAGGATAGGGGTGGGGCCAAACACTGAAGCTTTCTTT | 15 | TRBJ1-1 | few | TRBV27 | -
CASRESGQDSPLHF | TGTGCCAGCAGAGAATCGGGACAGGACTCACCCCTCCACTTT | 14 | TRBJ1-6 | - | TRBV7-9 | TRBD1
CATSRSVQTYEQYF | TGTGCCACCAGCAGATCAGTACAGACTTACGAGCAGTACTTC | 14 | TRBJ2-7 | - | TRBV15 | -
CASRGTGGVKNTEAFF | TGTGCCAGCAGAGGGACAGGGGGAGTCAAGAACACTGAAGCTTTCTTT | 16 | TRBJ1-1 | few | TRBV2 | TRBD1
CASSIPGLADSGNTIYF | TGTGCCAGCAGTATACCCGGTTTGGCAGATTCTGGAAACACCATATATTTT | 17 | TRBJ1-3 | - | TRBV28 | -